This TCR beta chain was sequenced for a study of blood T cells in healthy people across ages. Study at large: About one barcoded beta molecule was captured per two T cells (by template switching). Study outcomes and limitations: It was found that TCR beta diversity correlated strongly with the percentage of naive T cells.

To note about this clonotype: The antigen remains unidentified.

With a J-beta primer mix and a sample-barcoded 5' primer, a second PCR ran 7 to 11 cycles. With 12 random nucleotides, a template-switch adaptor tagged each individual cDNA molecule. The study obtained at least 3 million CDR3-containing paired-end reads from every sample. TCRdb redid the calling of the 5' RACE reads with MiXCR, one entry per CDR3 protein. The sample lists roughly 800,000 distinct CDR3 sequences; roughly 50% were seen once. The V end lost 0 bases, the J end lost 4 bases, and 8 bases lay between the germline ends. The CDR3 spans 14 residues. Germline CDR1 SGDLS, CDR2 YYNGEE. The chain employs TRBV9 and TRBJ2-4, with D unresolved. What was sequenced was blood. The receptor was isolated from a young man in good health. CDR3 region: CASSVDDGKNIQYF. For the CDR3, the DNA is TGTGCCAGCAGCGTAGATGATGGGAAAAACATTCAGTACTTC.